The T cell receptor (beta chain) under discussion was sequenced for a study of blood T cell repertoires in COVID-19. Study information: Acute-phase and convalescent COVID-19 samples originated in the United States, Italy and Spain. T cells, B-cell-depleted T cells, or PBMCs supplied cDNA or gDNA.

The table came from immunoSEQ multiplex PCR; TCRdb's copy has only in-frame clones and leaves some out. Of 300,000 to 400,000 clones listed, approximately 87% are singletons. J was trimmed by 13 bases and V by 3 bases; bases with no gene match: 7. The CDR3 contains 13 residues. Germline V lookup: CDR1 SNHLY, CDR2 FYNNEI. The specimen sequenced was peripheral blood. The TCR was taken from a woman in her twenties or thirties with COVID-19, enrolled during active disease. V is TRBV2 and J is TRBJ2-1; TRBD2 aligns across 9 bases. CDR3 in DNA: TGTGCCAGCAGTGATTGGCGGGAGGGGCCTCAGTTCTTC. Its protein product is CASSDWREGPQFF.